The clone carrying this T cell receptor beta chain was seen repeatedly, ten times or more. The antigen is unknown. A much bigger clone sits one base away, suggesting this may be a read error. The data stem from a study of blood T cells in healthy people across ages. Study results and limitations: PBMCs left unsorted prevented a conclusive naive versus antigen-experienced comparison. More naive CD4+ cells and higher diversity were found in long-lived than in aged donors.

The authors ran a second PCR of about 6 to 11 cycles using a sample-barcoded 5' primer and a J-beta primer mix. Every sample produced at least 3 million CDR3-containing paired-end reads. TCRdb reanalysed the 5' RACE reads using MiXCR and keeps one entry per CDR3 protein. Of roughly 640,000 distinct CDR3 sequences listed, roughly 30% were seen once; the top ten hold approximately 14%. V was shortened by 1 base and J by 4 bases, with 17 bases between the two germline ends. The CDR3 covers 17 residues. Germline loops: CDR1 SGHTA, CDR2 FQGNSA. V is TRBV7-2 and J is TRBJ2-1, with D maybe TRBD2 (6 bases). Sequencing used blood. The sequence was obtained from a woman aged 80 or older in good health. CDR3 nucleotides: TGTGCCAGCAGCTTAGGTGAGGGCGGGGCGGGGTACAATGAGCAGTTCTTC. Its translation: CASSLGEGGAGYNEQFF.